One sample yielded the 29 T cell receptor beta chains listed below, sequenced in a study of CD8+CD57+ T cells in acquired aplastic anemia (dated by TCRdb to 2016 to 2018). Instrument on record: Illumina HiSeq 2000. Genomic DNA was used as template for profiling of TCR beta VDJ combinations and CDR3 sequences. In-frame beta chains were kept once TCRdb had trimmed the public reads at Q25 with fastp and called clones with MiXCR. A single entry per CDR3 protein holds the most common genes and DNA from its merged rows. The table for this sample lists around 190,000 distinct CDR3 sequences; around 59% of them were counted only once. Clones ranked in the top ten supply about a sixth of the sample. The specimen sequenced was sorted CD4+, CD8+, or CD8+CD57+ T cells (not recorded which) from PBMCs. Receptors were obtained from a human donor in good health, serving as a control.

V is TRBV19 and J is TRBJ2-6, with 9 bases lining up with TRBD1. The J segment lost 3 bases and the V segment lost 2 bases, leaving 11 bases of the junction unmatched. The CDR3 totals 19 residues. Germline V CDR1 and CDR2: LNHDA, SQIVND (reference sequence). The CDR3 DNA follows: TGTGCCAGTAGTATATTTGGACAGGGGAAAAGGCTTGGGGCCAACGTCCTGACTTTC. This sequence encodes CASSIFGQGKRLGANVLTF.

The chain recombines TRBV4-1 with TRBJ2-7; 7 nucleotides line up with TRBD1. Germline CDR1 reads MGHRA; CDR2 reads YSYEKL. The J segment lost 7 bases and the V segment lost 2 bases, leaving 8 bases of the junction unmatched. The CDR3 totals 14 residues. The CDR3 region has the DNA TGCGCCAGCAGCCAACTAACAGGGGCGGCGGAGCAGTACTTC. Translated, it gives CASSQLTGAAEQYF.

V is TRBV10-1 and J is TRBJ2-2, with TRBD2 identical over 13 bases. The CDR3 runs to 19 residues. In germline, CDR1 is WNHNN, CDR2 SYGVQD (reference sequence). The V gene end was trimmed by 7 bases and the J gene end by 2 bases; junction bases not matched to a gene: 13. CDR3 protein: CASTKRALAGGANTGELFF. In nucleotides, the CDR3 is TGCGCCAGCACTAAACGGGCACTAGCGGGGGGGGCCAACACCGGGGAGCTGTTTTTT.

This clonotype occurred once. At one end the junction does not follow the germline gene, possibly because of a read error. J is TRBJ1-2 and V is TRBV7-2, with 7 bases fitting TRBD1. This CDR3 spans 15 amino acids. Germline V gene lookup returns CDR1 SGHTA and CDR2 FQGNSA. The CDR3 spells CASRLGQVDLYGYTF. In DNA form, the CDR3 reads TGTGCCAGCAGATTAGGACAGGTGGACCTCTATGGCTACACCTTC.

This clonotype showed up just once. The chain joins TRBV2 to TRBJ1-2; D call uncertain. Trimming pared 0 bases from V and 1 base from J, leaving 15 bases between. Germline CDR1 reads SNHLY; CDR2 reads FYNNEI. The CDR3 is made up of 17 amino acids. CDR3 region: CASSEARVVQNNYGYTF. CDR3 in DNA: TGTGCCAGCAGTGAAGCCCGGGTAGTGCAGAATAACTATGGCTACACCTTC.

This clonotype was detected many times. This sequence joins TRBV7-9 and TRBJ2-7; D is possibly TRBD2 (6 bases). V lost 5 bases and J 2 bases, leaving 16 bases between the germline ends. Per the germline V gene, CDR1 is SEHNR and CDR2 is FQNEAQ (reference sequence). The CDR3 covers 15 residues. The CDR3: CASSPGTDGTYEQYF. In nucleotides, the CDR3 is TGTGCCAGCAGCCCTGGGACTGACGGAACCTACGAGCAGTACTTC.

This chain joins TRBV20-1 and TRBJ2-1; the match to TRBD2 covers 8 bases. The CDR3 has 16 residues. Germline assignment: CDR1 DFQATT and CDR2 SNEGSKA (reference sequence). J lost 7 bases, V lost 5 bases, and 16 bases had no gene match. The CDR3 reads CSARKLLAESLNEQFF. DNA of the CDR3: TGCAGTGCTCGTAAGTTACTAGCGGAGAGCCTGAATGAGCAGTTCTTC.

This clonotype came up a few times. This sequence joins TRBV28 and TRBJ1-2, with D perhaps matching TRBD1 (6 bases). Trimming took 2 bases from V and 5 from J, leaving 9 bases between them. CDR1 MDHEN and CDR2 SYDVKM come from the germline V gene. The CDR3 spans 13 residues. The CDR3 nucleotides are TGTGCCAGCAGTTTAGAGGGGGTTTATGGCTACACCTTC. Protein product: CASSLEGVYGYTF.

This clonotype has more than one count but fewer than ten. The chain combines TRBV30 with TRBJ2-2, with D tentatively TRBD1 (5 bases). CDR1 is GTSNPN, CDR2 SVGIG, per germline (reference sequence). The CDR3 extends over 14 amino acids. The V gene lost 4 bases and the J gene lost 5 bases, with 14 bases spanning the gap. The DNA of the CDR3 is TGTGCCTGGACCGCAGGGCTGATTACCGGGGAGCTGTTTTTT. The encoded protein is CAWTAGLITGELFF.

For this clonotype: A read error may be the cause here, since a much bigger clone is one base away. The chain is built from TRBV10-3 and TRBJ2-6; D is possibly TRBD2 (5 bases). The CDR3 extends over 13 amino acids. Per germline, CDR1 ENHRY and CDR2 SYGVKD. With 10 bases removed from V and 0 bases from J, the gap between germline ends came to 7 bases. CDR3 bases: TGTGCCACCAGCGGCTCTGGGGCCAACGTCCTGACTTTC. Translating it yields CATSGSGANVLTF.

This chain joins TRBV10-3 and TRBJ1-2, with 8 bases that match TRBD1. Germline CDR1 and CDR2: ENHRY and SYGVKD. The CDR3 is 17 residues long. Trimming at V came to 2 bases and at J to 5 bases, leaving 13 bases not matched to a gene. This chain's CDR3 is CAISEDPRTGTKYGYTF. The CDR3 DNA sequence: TGTGCCATCAGTGAGGATCCAAGGACAGGGACAAAATATGGCTACACCTTC.

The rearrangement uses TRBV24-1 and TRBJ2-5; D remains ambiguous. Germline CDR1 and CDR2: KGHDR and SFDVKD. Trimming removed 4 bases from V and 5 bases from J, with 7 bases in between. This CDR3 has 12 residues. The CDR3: CATSDSDETQYF. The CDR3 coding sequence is TGTGCCACCAGTGACTCGGATGAGACCCAGTACTTC.

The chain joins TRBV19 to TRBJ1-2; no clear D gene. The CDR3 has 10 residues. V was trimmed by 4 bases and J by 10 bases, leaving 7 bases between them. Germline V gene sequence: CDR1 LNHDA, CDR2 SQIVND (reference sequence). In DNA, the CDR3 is TGTGCCAGTAGTAAAGAGGACTACACCTTC. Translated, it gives CASSKEDYTF.

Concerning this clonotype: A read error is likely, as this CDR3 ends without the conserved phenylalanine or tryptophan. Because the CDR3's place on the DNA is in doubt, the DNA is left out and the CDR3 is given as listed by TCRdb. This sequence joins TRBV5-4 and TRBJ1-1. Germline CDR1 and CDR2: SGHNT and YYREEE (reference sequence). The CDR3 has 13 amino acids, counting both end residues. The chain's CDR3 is CASSQDRNTEALL.

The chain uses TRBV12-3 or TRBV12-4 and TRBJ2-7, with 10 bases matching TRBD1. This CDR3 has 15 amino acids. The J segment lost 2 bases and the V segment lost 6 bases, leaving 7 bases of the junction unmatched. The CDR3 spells CASSPTGQGTYEQYF. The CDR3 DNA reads TGTGCCAGCAGCCCAACGGGACAGGGGACCTACGAGCAGTACTTC.

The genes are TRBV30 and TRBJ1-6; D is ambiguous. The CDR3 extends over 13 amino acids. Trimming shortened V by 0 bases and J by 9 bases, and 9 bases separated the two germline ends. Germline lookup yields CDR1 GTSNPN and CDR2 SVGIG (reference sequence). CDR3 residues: CAWSVEEGSPLHF. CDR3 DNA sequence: TGTGCCTGGAGTGTTGAAGAGGGTTCACCCCTCCACTTT.

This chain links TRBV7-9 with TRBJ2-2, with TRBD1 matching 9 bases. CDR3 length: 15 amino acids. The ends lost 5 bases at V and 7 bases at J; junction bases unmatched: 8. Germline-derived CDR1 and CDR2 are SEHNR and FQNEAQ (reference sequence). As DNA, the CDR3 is TGTGCCAGCAGCGCCGGGACAGGGCAGGTCGGGGAGCTGTTTTTT. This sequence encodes CASSAGTGQVGELFF.

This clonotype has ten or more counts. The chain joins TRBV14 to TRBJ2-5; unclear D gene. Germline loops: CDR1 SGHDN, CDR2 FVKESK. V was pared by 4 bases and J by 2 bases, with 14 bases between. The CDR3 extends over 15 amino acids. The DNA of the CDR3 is TGTGCCAGCAGCCCGACGGACGGACCTCAAGAGACCCAGTACTTC. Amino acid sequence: CASSPTDGPQETQYF.

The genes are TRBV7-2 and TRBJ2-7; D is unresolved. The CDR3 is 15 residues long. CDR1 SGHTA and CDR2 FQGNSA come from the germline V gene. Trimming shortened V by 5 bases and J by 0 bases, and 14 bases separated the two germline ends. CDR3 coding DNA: TGTGCCAGCAGCCTTCGACCGCCACGCTCCTACGAGCAGTACTTC. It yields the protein CASSLRPPRSYEQYF.

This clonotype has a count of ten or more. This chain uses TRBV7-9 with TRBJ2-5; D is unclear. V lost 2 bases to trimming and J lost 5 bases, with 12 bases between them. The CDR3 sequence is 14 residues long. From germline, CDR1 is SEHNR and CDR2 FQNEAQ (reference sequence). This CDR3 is CASSLRNAVETQYF. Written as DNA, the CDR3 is TGTGCCAGCAGCTTAAGGAACGCCGTGGAGACCCAGTACTTC.

The CDR3 is CASSYSTEIYGYTF. CDR3 bases: TGTGCCAGCAGTTACTCAACGGAGATCTATGGCTACACCTTC. J is TRBJ1-2 and V is TRBV6-5, with no clear D. CDR3 length: 14 residues. Germline loops: CDR1 MNHEY, CDR2 SVGAGI. V shed 0 bases and J shed 4 bases, with 9 bases lying between them.

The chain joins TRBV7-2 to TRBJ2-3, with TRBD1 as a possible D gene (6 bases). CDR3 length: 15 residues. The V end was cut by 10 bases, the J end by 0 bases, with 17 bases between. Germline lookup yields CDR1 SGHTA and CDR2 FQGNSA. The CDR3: CATRPRQASTDTQYF. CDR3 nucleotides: TGTGCCACCAGACCTCGACAGGCTAGCACAGATACGCAGTATTTT.

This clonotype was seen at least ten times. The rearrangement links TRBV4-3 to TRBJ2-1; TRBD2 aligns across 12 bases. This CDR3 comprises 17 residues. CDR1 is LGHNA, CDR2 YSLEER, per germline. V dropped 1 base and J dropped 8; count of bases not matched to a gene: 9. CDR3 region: CASSQVASGGGKDEQFF. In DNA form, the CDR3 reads TGCGCCAGCAGCCAAGTGGCTAGCGGGGGGGGCAAGGATGAGCAGTTCTTC.

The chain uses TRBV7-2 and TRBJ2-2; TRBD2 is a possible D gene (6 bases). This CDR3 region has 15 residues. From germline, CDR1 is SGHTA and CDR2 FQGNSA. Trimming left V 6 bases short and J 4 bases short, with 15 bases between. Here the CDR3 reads CASSFRGISTGELFF. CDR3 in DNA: TGTGCCAGCAGTTTTCGGGGGATCTCCACCGGGGAGCTGTTTTTT.

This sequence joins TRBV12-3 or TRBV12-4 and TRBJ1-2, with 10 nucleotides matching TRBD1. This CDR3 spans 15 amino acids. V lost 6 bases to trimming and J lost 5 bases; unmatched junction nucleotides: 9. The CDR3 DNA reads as TGTGCCAGCAGCCCGCCGGGACAGGGGTCTTATGGCTACACCTTC. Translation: CASSPPGQGSYGYTF.

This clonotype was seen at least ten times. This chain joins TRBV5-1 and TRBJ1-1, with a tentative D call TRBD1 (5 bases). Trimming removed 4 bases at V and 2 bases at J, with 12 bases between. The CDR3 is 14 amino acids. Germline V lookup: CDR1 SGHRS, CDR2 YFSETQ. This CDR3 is CASSRGGTNTEAFF. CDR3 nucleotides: TGCGCCAGCAGCCGGGGGGGGACTAACACTGAAGCTTTCTTT.

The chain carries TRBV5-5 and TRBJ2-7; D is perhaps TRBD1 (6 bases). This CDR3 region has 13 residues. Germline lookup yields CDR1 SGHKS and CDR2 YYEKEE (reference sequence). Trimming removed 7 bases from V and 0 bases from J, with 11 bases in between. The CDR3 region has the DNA TGTGCCAGCTTATTACAGGGCTCCTACGAGCAGTACTTC. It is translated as CASLLQGSYEQYF. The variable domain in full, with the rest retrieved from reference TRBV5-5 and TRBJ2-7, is DAGVTQSPTHLIKTRGQQVTLRCSPISGHKSVSWYQQVLGQGPQFIFQYYEKEERGRGNFPDRFSARQFPNYSSELNVNALLLGDSALYLCASLLQGSYEQYFGPGTRLTVT.

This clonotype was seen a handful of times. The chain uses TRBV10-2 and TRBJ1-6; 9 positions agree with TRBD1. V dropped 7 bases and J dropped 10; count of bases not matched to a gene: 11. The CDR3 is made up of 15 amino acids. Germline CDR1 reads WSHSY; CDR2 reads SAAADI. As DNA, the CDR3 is TGCGCCAGCAACCCGGGACAGGGTTCATCGTCACCCCTCCACTTT. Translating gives CASNPGQGSSSPLHF.

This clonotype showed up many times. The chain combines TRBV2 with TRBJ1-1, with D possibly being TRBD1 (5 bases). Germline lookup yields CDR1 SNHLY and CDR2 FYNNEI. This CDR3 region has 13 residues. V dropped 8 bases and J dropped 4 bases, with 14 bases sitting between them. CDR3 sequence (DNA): TGTGCCAGCGCCAGTCAGGGTGGCACTGAAGCTTTCTTT. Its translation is CASASQGGTEAFF. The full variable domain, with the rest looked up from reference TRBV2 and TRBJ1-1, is EPEVTQTPSHQVTQMGQEVILRCVPISNHLYFYWYRQILGQKVEFLVSFYNNEISEKSEIFDDQFSVERPDGSNFTLKIRSTKLEDSAMYFCASASQGGTEAFFGQGTRLTVV.